This TCR beta chain was sequenced in a study of T-cell reconstitution after alpha-beta-depleted transplantation in children. This clonotype was counted a few times. The antigen remains unidentified. Whole-study findings and limits: At day 60, the high TCRbeta diversity found in some patients originated from recipient T cells and thymic progenitors that had survived.

Using unique molecular identifiers, the investigators prepared the TCRbeta library. TCRdb independently ran MiXCR on the PCR reads; one entry per CDR3 protein. The sample consists of under 400,000 distinct CDR3 sequences, approximately 23% of them appearing once. Sequences were derived from PBMCs, mostly from graft donor cells, sampled 180 days after TCRalphabeta/CD19-depleted stem cell transplant. This clonotype originated in a male patient younger than 18 who had a stem cell transplant for acute lymphoblastic leukemia, so the T cells may come from the graft donor.

In nucleotides, the CDR3 is TGTGCCACCAGCAGGCGAAATTTTTTCCCTAGCGGGACGACAGATACGCAGTATTTT. Amino acids: CATSRRNFFPSGTTDTQYF. The chain recombines TRBV15 with TRBJ2-3; 9 positions match TRBD2. CDR1 LNHNV and CDR2 YYDKDF come from the germline V gene (reference sequence). The length of the CDR3 is 19 residues. The V and J ends lost 3 bases and 3 bases, in that order; junction bases with no gene match: 16.